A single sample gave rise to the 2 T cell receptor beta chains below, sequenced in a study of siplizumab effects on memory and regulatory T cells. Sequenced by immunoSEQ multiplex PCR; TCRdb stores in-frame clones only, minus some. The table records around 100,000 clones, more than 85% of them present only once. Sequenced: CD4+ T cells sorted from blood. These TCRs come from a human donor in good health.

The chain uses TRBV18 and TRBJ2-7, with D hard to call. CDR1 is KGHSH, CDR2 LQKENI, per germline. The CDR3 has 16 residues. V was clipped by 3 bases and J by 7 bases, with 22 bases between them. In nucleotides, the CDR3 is TGTGCCAGCTCACCTTATACCCCATCCCTACGCGAGGAGCAGTACTTC. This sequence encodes CASSPYTPSLREEQYF.

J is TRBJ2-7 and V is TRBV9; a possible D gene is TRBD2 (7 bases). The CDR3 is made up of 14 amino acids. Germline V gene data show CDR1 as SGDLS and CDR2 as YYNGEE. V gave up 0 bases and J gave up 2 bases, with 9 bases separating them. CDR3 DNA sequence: TGTGCCAGCAGCGTAGGGGGGGGCACCTACGAGCAGTACTTC. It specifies CASSVGGGTYEQYF.